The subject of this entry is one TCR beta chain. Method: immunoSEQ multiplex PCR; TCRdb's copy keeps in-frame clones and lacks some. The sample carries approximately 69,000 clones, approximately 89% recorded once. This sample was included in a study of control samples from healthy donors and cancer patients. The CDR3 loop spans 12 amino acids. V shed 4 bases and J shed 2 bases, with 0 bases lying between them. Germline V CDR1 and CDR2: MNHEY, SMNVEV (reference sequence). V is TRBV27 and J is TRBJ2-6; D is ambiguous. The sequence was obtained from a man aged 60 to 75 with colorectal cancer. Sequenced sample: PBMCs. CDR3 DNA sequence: TGTGCCAGCAGTTCTGGGGCCAACGTCCTGACTTTC. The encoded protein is CASSSGANVLTF.